One and the same sample provided the 21 T cell receptor beta chains below, sequenced in a study of CD8 T cells in ankylosing spondylitis. TCRdb recomputed calls from the 5' RACE reads with MiXCR, one row per CDR3 protein. The sample lists around 230,000 distinct CDR3 sequences; over 8.5% were seen once. Sequenced sample: blood, either unsorted or a sorted T cell fraction (not recorded which). Receptor source: a male donor with ankylosing spondylitis or in good health (not recorded which).

This clonotype has only one observation. It may be a read error: a sequence one base away is much more abundant. V and J are TRBV20-1 and TRBJ2-7; D unresolved. The CDR3 extends over 13 amino acids. Germline V gives CDR1 DFQATT, CDR2 SNEGSKA (reference sequence). The CDR3 DNA sequence: TGCAGTGCCACCAGCGCCAGCTCCTCCGAGCAGTACTTC. Translated, it gives CSATSASSSEQYF.

This chain connects TRBV9 to TRBJ1-1; TRBD1 aligns across 11 bases. The CDR3 spans 15 residues. With 3 bases clipped from V and 4 bases from J, the junction kept 5 bases outside the gene matches. Germline V gene lookup returns CDR1 SGDLS and CDR2 YYNGEE. The CDR3 DNA follows: TGTGCCAGCAGCGGGGACAGGGGGTGGACCACTGAAGCTTTCTTT. Protein product: CASSGDRGWTTEAFF.

There are many counts of this clonotype. This chain connects TRBV12-3 or TRBV12-4 to TRBJ2-7; 7 nucleotides line up with TRBD1. V lost 6 bases to trimming and J lost 3 bases; unmatched junction nucleotides: 5. The CDR3 spans 13 residues. The CDR3 sequence is CASRTGTDYEQYF. The CDR3 DNA is TGTGCCAGCAGAACCGGGACAGACTACGAGCAGTACTTC.

This clonotype was observed many times. The chain employs TRBV6-1 and TRBJ2-1, with a tentative D call TRBD1 (6 bases). This CDR3 region has 16 residues. CDR1 and CDR2 from the germline V gene are MNHNS and SASEGT. Deletions cut 6 bases from V and 7 bases from J, with 22 bases between. DNA of the CDR3: TGTGCCAGCAGCACCCGTCGTACCAACCAGGGGAATGAGCAGTTCTTC. This gives the protein CASSTRRTNQGNEQFF.

This clonotype was counted many times. The genes are TRBV3-1 and TRBJ1-1, with D possibly being TRBD1 (6 bases). The CDR3 consists of 14 residues. CDR1 and CDR2 (germline): LGHDT, YNNKEL (reference sequence). V lost 4 bases and J lost 4, with 13 bases in between. CDR3: CASSPQGSSTEAFF. The CDR3 DNA follows: TGTGCCAGCAGCCCACAGGGATCGAGCACTGAAGCTTTCTTT. Based on the CDR3 plus reference TRBV3-1 and TRBJ1-1, the full variable domain is DTAVSQTPKYLVTQMGNDKSIKCEQNLGHDTMYWYKQDSKKFLKIMFSYNNKELIINETVPNRFSPKSPDKAHLNLHINSLELGDSAVYFCASSPQGSSTEAFFGQGTRLTVV.

This clonotype was seen a handful of times. An end of the junction differs from the germline gene, which may be a read error. The gene calls are TRBV20-1 and TRBJ2-1; 12 nucleotides agree with TRBD2. Germline CDR1 DFQATT, CDR2 SNEGSKA (reference sequence). CDR3 length: 14 amino acids. CDR3 region: CSPRGLAGGNEQFF. For the CDR3, the DNA is TGCAGTCCTAGGGGGCTAGCGGGGGGGAATGAGCAGTTCTTC.

The genes are TRBV5-1 and TRBJ2-1; tentative D call: TRBD1 (6 bases). V was pared by 5 bases and J by 8 bases, with 17 bases between. Per the germline V gene, CDR1 is SGHRS and CDR2 is YFSETQ. CDR3 length: 14 amino acids. The CDR3 DNA reads as TGCGCCAGCAGACCCGGGACACCCGTGCATGAGCAGTTCTTC. Amino acid sequence: CASRPGTPVHEQFF.

This clonotype has ten or more counts. V gene TRBV29-1 combines with J gene TRBJ2-1; TRBD2 agrees at 8 bases. The length of the CDR3 is 17 residues. CDR1 and CDR2 from the germline V gene are SQVTM and ANQGSEA. V was pared by 0 bases and J by 2 bases, with 9 bases of the junction left unmatched. The CDR3 nucleotides are TGCAGCGTTGAAGATCGGGGGGGCGCGGCGGCCTACAATGAGCAGTTCTTC. It is translated as CSVEDRGGAAAYNEQFF.

This clonotype occurred many times. CDR3 in DNA: TGTGCCAGCAGCTTAGAGGGGGGACAGTCCTATGAGCAGTTCTTC. This gives the protein CASSLEGGQSYEQFF. This chain uses TRBV7-2 with TRBJ2-1; D might be TRBD1 (7 bases). Per germline, CDR1 SGHTA and CDR2 FQGNSA. The CDR3 is 15 residues long. Trimming left V 1 base short and J 8 bases short, with 15 bases between.

The sample holds a few counts of this clonotype. A read error may produce the germline difference seen at one junction end. The chain is built from TRBV20-1 and TRBJ2-5, with TRBD2 matching 10 bases. CDR1 is DFQATT and CDR2 is SNEGSKA in the germline V gene (reference sequence). The CDR3 runs 16 residues. For the CDR3, the DNA is TGCTGTGCCCGACCCTCTAGCGGGAGAGCCTTGGAGACCCAGTACTTC. It encodes CCARPSSGRALETQYF.

This clonotype was recorded a few times. The chain combines TRBV7-9 with TRBJ2-1; D is perhaps TRBD1 (6 bases). V was cut by 0 bases and J by 8 bases, with 14 bases left in between. CDR3 size: 15 residues. CDR1 SEHNR and CDR2 FQNEAQ come from the germline V gene (reference sequence). For the CDR3, the DNA is TGTGCCAGCAGCTTAGCGGGGGCCCGAAAGCATGAGCAGTTCTTC. Its protein product is CASSLAGARKHEQFF. The variable domain in full, with the rest retrieved from reference TRBV7-9 and TRBJ2-1, is DTGVSQNPRHKITKRGQNVTFRCDPISEHNRLYWYRQTLGQGPEFLTYFQNEAQLEKSRLLSDRFSAERPKGSFSTLEIQRTEQGDSAMYLCASSLAGARKHEQFFGPGTRLTVL.

The CDR3: CASSSSTGEETQYF. The DNA of the CDR3 is TGTGCCAGCAGCTCTTCGACAGGGGAGGAGACCCAGTACTTC. The V gene is TRBV7-9, the J gene TRBJ2-5, with 8 bases lining up with TRBD1. With V trimmed by 4 bases and J by 5 bases, 6 bases remained unmatched. The germline gives CDR1 SEHNR, CDR2 FQNEAQ (reference sequence). The CDR3 contains 14 residues.

This clonotype has ten or more counts. The gene calls are TRBV5-1 and TRBJ2-7; TRBD2 matches at 7 bases. Germline loops: CDR1 SGHRS, CDR2 YFSETQ. J was trimmed by 3 bases and V by 5 bases; bases with no gene match: 8. This CDR3 is 14 amino acids long. CDR3 coding DNA: TGCGCCAGCAGGCCAAGCGGGAACATCTACGAGCAGTACTTC. Its translation: CASRPSGNIYEQYF.

As to this clonotype: Given a much more abundant clone one base away, this may be a read error. The rearrangement links TRBV9 to TRBJ2-7; 9 bases align to TRBD1. The CDR3 sequence is 14 residues long. Germline loops: CDR1 SGDLS, CDR2 YYNGEE. The CDR3 here is CASSADRGNYEQCF. In DNA form, the CDR3 reads TGTGCCAGCAGCGCAGACAGGGGGAACTACGAGCAGTGCTTC. Complete variable domain (other parts from reference TRBV9 and TRBJ2-7): DSGVTQTPKHLITATGQRVTLRCSPRSGDLSVYWYQQSLDQGLQFLIQYYNGEERAKGNILERFSAQQFPDLHSELNLSSLELGDSALYFCASSADRGNYEQCFGPGTRLTVT.

This clonotype was detected a few times. This chain's CDR3 is CASKVGVHPGYTF. The CDR3 DNA sequence: TGTGCCAGCAAGGTGGGGGTTCATCCCGGCTACACCTTC. This sequence joins TRBV6-6 and TRBJ1-2; D is perhaps TRBD1 (5 bases). The germline V gene encodes CDR1 MNHNY and CDR2 SVGAGI (reference sequence). There are 13 residues in the CDR3. Trimming stripped 7 bases from V and 8 bases from J, with 17 bases between.

The gene calls are TRBV7-9 and TRBJ2-1, with 11 positions matching TRBD1. The CDR3 loop spans 15 amino acids. V was pared by 4 bases and J by 6 bases, with 5 bases of the junction left unmatched. Germline V gene lookup returns CDR1 SEHNR and CDR2 FQNEAQ (reference sequence). The CDR3, as DNA: TGTGCCAGCAGCTCCGGACAGGGGGCGGGCAATGAGCAGTTCTTC. It is translated as CASSSGQGAGNEQFF.

This clonotype was found a few times. V usage is TRBV25-1 and J usage is TRBJ2-5; D is uncertain. V lost 3 bases and J lost 4, with 12 bases in between. CDR1 MGHDK and CDR2 SYGVNS come from the germline V gene. The CDR3 spans 14 residues. As DNA, the CDR3 is TGTGCCAGCAGTGAGGGGATAACTACAGAGACCCAGTACTTC. Translation gives CASSEGITTETQYF.

This clonotype was counted ten times or more. V is TRBV20-1 and J is TRBJ2-2, with 8 bases aligning to TRBD2. J gave up 3 bases and V 5 bases, and 8 bases lay outside the gene matches. The CDR3 has 15 residues. The V gene's germline CDR1 is DFQATT and CDR2 SNEGSKA (reference sequence). The CDR3 DNA reads TGCAGTGCTCGTGATAGCGGGGCCTACACCGGGGAGCTGTTTTTT. Translated: CSARDSGAYTGELFF.

This clonotype has ten or more counts. This chain connects TRBV12-3 or TRBV12-4 to TRBJ1-2, with 8 bases matching TRBD1. The V gene end was trimmed by 7 bases and the J gene end by 6 bases; junction bases not matched to a gene: 10. The CDR3 is 14 amino acids. The CDR3 nucleotides read TGTGCCAGCATTCCGACAGGGGCCTATGATGGCTACACCTTC. Amino acids: CASIPTGAYDGYTF.

The V gene is TRBV4-3, the J gene TRBJ2-2; D remains ambiguous. The germline gives CDR1 LGHNA, CDR2 YSLEER. The CDR3 covers 17 residues. V gave up 1 base and J gave up 1 base, with 13 bases separating them. The DNA of the CDR3 is TGCGCCAGCAGCCAAGGGGCCAGCTCCGGGAACACCGGGGAGCTGTTTTTT. It translates to CASSQGASSGNTGELFF.

This clonotype was seen ten or more times. V and J are TRBV20-1 and TRBJ2-4; TRBD1 matches at 8 bases. Germline CDR1 reads DFQATT; CDR2 reads SNEGSKA (reference sequence). The CDR3 runs to 13 residues. V shed 4 bases and J 3 bases; nucleotides not matched to a gene: 2. CDR3 DNA: TGCAGTGCTACTACAGGGGGCAAAAACATTCAGTACTTC. Protein: CSATTGGKNIQYF.